The sample holds one count of the clone carrying this T cell receptor beta chain. Its target is unknown. This entry is derived from a study of radiation and T cells in renal cell carcinoma. Overall study findings and caveats: In blood, top tumor clones expanded by 2 weeks, shrinking by 4.

The CDR3 has 15 amino acids. Trimming took off 2 bases at V and 0 bases at J, with 8 bases between the two ends. Germline CDR1 MNHNS, CDR2 SASEGT. Clones were sequenced by immunoSEQ multiplex PCR, and TCRdb holds only the in-frame ones, with some missing. The sample shows some 130,000 clones, around four fifths of them seen only once. Documented time point: blood 2 weeks post-SBRT. Treatment of the sample: 15 Gy SBRT to primary tumor, nephrectomy 4 weeks later. V and J are TRBV6-1 and TRBJ1-3; D unclear. Sequences were derived from blood, sampled from a patient whose treatment included radiotherapy and nephrectomy. The clonotype was recovered from a woman between 55 and 75 years old with renal cell carcinoma. The chain's CDR3 is CASSERYSSGNTIYF. As DNA, the CDR3 is TGTGCCAGCAGTGAACGGTATAGCTCTGGAAACACCATATATTTT.